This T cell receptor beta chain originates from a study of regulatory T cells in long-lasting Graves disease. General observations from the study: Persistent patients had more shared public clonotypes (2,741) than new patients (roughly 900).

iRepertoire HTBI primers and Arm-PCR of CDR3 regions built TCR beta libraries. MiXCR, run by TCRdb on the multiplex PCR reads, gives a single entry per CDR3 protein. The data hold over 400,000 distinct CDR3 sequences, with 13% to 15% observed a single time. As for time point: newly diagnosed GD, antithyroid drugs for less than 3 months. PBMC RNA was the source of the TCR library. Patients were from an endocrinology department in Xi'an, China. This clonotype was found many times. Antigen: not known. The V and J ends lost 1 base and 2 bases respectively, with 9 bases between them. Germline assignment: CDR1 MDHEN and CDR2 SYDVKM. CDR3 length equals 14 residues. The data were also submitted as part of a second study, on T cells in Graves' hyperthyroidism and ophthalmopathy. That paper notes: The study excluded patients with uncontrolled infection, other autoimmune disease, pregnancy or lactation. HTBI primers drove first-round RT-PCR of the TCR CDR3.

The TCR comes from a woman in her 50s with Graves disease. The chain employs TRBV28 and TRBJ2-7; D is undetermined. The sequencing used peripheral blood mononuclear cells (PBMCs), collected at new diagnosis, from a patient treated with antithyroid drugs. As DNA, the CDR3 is TGTGCCAGCAGTTTATCCTTGGGCCCCTACGAGCAGTACTTC. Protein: CASSLSLGPYEQYF.